This T cell receptor (beta chain) is from a study of Ad26.COV2.S vaccination and SARS-CoV-2 variants. Study in general: COV1001, an Ad26.COV2.S trial, supplied this vaccine-arm donor.

Stated treatment: some 20 received Ad26.COV2.S at low or high dose, single or two shots; five or six received placebo; per-sample allocation not given. Specimen acquisition occurred on day 63 following the initial vaccine or placebo injection. The donor was a Boston adult aged 18-55 years. Details on this clone: Its specificity is unknown.

Study results and limitations: Researchers cautioned that TCR breadth and depth analyses may have underestimated total T cell responses.

Sequencing used immunoSEQ multiplex PCR; TCRdb keeps in-frame clones, though not all of them. This table holds roughly 680,000 clones, 80% to 90% found once. Specimen: peripheral blood, collected in a trial of Ad26.COV2.S vaccine versus placebo. This TCR derives from a person between 18 and 65 years old who received the Ad26.COV2.S COVID-19 vaccine or a placebo.

The CDR3 is CAIRYDSNQPQHF. The CDR3 bases are TGTGCCATCAGGTACGATAGCAATCAGCCCCAGCATTTT. The chain joins TRBV10-3 to TRBJ1-5, with D hard to call. Germline V gives CDR1 ENHRY, CDR2 SYGVKD. V dropped 6 bases and J dropped 0 bases, with 6 bases sitting between them. The CDR3 contains 13 residues.